This T cell receptor (beta chain) is drawn from a study of blood T cell repertoires in COVID-19. The assay was immunoSEQ multiplex PCR, and TCRdb's table has in-frame clones only and misses some. Of 70,000 or so clones listed, just under 90% were seen once; the top ten hold 6.5% to 7.5%. Trimming cost V 7 bases and J 0 bases, with 10 bases left between them. Germline CDR1 and CDR2: MNHEY and SMNVEV (reference sequence). The CDR3 covers 14 residues. What was sequenced was peripheral blood. The receptor was derived from a woman older than 75 with active COVID-19. This chain joins TRBV27 and TRBJ1-5; D is undetermined. The CDR3 spells CASKSFYSNQPQHF. CDR3 nucleotide sequence: TGTGCCAGCAAATCCTTCTATAGCAATCAGCCCCAGCATTTT.